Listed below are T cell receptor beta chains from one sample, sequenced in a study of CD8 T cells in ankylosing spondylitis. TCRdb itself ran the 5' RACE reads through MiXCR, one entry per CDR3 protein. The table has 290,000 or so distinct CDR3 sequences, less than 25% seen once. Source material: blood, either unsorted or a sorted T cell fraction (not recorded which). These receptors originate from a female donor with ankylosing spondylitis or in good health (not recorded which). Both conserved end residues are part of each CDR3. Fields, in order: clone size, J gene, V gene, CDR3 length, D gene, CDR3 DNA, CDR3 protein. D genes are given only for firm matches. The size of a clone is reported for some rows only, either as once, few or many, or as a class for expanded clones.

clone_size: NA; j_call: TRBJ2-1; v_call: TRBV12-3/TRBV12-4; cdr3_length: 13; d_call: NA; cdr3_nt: TGTGCCAGCATCCTGACTACAAACAATGAGCAGTTCTTC; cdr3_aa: CASILTTNNEQFF
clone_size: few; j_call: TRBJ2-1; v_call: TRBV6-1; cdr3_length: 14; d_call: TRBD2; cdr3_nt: TGTGCCAGCCGACCTGGCGGGAGGATCAATGAGCAGTTCTTC; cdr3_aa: CASRPGGRINEQFF
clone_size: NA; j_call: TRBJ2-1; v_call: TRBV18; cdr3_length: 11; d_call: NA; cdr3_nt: TGTGCCAGCTCACCGGGTTGGGAGCAGTTCTTC; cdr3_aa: CASSPGWEQFF
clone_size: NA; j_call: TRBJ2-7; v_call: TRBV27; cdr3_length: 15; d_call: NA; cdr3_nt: TGTGCCAGCAGTCCTGGGACTTGGGGGTATTACGAGCAGTACTTC; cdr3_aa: CASSPGTWGYYEQYF
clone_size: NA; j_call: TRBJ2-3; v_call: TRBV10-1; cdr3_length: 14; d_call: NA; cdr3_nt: TGCGCCAGCAGCTTGAGCTTCTACACAGATACGCAGTATTTT; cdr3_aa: CASSLSFYTDTQYF
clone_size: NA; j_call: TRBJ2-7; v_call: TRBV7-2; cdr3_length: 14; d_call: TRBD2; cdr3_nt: TGTGCCAGCAGCCAGGGACTAGCGGGAGGTGAGCAGTACTTC; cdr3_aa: CASSQGLAGGEQYF
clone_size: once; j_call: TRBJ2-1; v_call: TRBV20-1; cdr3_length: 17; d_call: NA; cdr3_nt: TGCTGTGCTAGAGACGGGGGTAGGAGGGAGGCATACAATGAGCAGTTCTTC; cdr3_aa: CCARDGGRREAYNEQFF
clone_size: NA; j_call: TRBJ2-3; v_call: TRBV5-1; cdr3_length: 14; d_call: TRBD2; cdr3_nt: TGCGCCAGCAGCTTGGATGGGGTAGGGACTAAACAGTATTTT; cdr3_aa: CASSLDGVGTKQYF
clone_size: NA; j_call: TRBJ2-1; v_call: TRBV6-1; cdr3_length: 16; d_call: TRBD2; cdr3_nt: TGTGCCAGCAGTCCACGGCGGACTAGTTTTCGCCATGAGCAGTTCTTC; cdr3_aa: CASSPRRTSFRHEQFF
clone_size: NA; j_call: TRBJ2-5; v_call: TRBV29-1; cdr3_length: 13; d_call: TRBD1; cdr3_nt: TGCAGCGTTGAATGGACAGGGGGAGAGACCCAGTACTTC; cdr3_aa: CSVEWTGGETQYF
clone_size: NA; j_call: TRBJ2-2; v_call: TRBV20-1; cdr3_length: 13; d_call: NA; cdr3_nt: TGCAGTGCTAGAGGCGGACGAGCGGGGGAGCTGTTTTTT; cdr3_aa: CSARGGRAGELFF
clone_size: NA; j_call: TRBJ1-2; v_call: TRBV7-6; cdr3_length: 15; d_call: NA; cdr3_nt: TGTGCCAGCAGCCAGAGGGCCTCTGACAAATCGGGCTACACCTTC; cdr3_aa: CASSQRASDKSGYTF
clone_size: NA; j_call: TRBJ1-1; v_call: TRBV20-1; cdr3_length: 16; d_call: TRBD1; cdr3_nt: TGCAGTGCTGTCACCGGGACAGGGGGCGCCTACACTGAAGCTTTCTTT; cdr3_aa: CSAVTGTGGAYTEAFF
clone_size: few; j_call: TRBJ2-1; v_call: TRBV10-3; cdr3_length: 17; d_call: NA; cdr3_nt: TGTGCCATCAGTGACTGGGGACGTGGGAGCTCCTACAATGAGCAGTTCTTC; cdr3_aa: CAISDWGRGSSYNEQFF
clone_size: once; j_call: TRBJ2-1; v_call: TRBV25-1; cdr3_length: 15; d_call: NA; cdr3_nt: TGTGCCAGCAGCGAATCAGGGGAAGGGGTGGATGAGCAGTTCTTC; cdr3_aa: CASSESGEGVDEQFF
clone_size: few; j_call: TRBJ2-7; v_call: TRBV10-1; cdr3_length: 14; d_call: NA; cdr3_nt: TGCGCCAGCAGTCTTGCAGGGGTGGGCAACGAGCAGTACTTC; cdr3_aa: CASSLAGVGNEQYF
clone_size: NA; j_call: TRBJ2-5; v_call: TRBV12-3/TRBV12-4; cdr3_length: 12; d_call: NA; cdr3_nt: TGTGCCAGCAGTTACATGGAGAAGACCCAGTACTTC; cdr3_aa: CASSYMEKTQYF
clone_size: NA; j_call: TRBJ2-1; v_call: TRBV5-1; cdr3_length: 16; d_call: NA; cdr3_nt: TGCGCCAGCAGCGCCTTCCGGGGGCCTGGGGTTTTGGAGCAGTTCTTC; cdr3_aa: CASSAFRGPGVLEQFF
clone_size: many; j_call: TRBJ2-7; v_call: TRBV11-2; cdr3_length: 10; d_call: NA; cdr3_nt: TGTGCCAGCAGCAATTACGAGCAGTACTTC; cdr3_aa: CASSNYEQYF
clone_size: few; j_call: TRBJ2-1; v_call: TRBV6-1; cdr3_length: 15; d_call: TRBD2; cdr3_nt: TGTGCCAGCAGGGAAGCGGGAGTTCCCTACAATGAGCAGTTCTTC; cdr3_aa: CASREAGVPYNEQFF
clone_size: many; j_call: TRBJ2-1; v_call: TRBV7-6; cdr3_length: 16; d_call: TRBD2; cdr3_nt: TGTGCCAGCAGCTTAGCACTAGCGGGAGCCTACCATGAGCAGTTCTTC; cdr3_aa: CASSLALAGAYHEQFF
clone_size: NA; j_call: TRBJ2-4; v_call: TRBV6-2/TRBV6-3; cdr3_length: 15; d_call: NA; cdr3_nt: TGTGCCAGCAGTTACGTGGCGCTAGCCAAAAACATTCAGTACTTC; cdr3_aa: CASSYVALAKNIQYF
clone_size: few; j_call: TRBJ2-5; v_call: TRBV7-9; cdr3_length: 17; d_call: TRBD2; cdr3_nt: TGTGCCAGCAGCTTAGGGCGGAGCCTAGCGGGAGAGGAGACCCAGTACTTC; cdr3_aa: CASSLGRSLAGEETQYF
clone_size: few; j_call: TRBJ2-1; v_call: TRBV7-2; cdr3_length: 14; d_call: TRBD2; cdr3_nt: TGTGCCAGCAGCTTGGAACTAGCGGGAGGGCCGCGGTTCTTC; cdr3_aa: CASSLELAGGPRFF
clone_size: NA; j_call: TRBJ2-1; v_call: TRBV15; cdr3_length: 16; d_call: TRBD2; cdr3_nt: TGTGCCACCAGCAGAAGACTAGCGGGAAGTTACAATGAGCAGTTCTTC; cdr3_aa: CATSRRLAGSYNEQFF
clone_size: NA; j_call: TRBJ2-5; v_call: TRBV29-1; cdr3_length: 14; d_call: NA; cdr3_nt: TGCAGCGTTGAGGCGGGGGCGACCCAAGAGACCCAGTACTTC; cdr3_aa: CSVEAGATQETQYF